Shown below are 8 T cell receptor beta chains from a single sample sequenced in a study of T cells in Graves' hyperthyroidism and ophthalmopathy. Amplification of TCR beta CDR3 regions used RNA as the template. Carried out on the TCR CDR3, a first-round RT-PCR used the HTBI primer set. TCRdb recomputed calls from the multiplex PCR reads with MiXCR, one row per CDR3 protein. Of around 400,000 distinct CDR3 sequences listed, roughly 15% are singletons. The sample comprised blood. These receptors were taken from a woman in her sixties or seventies with Graves' ophthalmopathy.

There are a few counts of this clonotype. V usage is TRBV18 and J usage is TRBJ1-4; D gene uncertain. Between the trimmed V and J ends, which lost 0 bases and 3 bases, there was a span of 8 bases. This CDR3 spans 15 amino acids. Germline CDR1 and CDR2: KGHSH and LQKENI. The CDR3, as DNA: TGTGCCAGCTCACCACCCACGGGAGCTAATGAAAAACTGTTTTTT. This codes for CASSPPTGANEKLFF.

The chain joins TRBV28 to TRBJ2-1; TRBD2 agrees at 7 bases. The ends lost 1 base at V and 0 bases at J; junction bases unmatched: 6. CDR3 size: 17 residues. Germline V CDR1 and CDR2: MDHEN, SYDVKM. The CDR3 coding sequence is TGTGCCAGCAGTTTATTGGGACCGGGGGGCTCCTACAATGAGCAGTTCTTC. This sequence encodes CASSLLGPGGSYNEQFF.

This clonotype was seen ten or more times. V gene TRBV27 combines with J gene TRBJ2-3; D might be TRBD2 (6 bases). The germline gives CDR1 MNHEY, CDR2 SMNVEV (reference sequence). V was cut by 6 bases and J by 3 bases, with 13 bases left in between. This CDR3 comprises 14 residues. The CDR3 here is CASREGIYTDTQYF. The CDR3 DNA sequence: TGTGCCAGCAGGGAGGGCATTTATACAGATACGCAGTATTTT.

The rearrangement joins TRBV6-1 to TRBJ2-1; 9 positions match TRBD2. V dropped 5 bases and J dropped 9; count of bases not matched to a gene: 11. Germline V lookup: CDR1 MNHNS, CDR2 SASEGT. This CDR3 spans 15 amino acids. The CDR3 reads CASSPLRIAGVEQFF. The CDR3 DNA is TGTGCCAGCAGTCCGCTGAGGATAGCGGGAGTTGAGCAGTTCTTC.

On this clonotype itself: This could be a read error, since a much larger clone is one nucleotide away. The rearrangement uses TRBV18 and TRBJ2-1; D is undetermined. CDR1 is KGHSH, CDR2 LQKENI, per germline. The V gene lost 2 bases and the J gene lost 9 bases, with 11 bases spanning the gap. This CDR3 comprises 13 residues. Here the CDR3 DNA reads TGTGCCAGCTCACCATGGGCCGGCGGTGAGCAGTTCTTC. Amino acid sequence: CASSPWAGGEQFF.

This clonotype came up many times. The genes are TRBV12-3 or TRBV12-4 and TRBJ1-1, with 7 bases matching TRBD1. V lost 7 bases, J lost 4 bases, and 6 bases stayed unmatched. CDR3 size: 13 residues. In DNA, the CDR3 is TGTGCCAGCAAAAACAGGGGTGTCACTGAAGCTTTCTTT. Translation gives CASKNRGVTEAFF.

This clonotype occurred a few times. The V call is TRBV5-1, the J call TRBJ2-2, with 13 positions matching TRBD2. Germline V gene lookup returns CDR1 SGHRS and CDR2 YFSETQ. The CDR3 contains 16 residues. V trimming: 4 bases; J trimming: 5 bases; junction bases outside the gene matches: 5. CDR3 in DNA: TGCGCCAGCAGCGTCGGACTAGCGGGAGTTACCGGGGAGCTGTTTTTT. Protein product: CASSVGLAGVTGELFF.

This clonotype has ten or more counts. The junction and the germline gene differ at one end; a read error may be behind it. This rearrangement joins TRBV5-1 to TRBJ2-7; 11 bases align to TRBD2. Germline V lookup: CDR1 SGHRS, CDR2 YFSETQ. The CDR3 covers 15 residues. The CDR3 is CASSPLAGGSYEQYF. CDR3 coding DNA: TGTGCCAGCAGCCCTCTAGCGGGAGGATCCTACGAGCAGTACTTC.